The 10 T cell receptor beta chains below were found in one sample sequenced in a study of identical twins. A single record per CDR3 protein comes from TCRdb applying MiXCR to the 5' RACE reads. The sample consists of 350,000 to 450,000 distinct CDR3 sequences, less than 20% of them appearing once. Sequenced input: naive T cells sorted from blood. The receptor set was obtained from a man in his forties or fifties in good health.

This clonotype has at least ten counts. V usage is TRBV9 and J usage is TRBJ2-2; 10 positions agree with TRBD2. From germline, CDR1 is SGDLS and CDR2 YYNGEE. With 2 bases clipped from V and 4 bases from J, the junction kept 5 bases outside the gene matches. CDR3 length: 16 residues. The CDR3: CASSVSSGSGTGELFF. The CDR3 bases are TGTGCCAGCAGCGTGTCTAGCGGGAGCGGCACCGGGGAGCTGTTTTTT.

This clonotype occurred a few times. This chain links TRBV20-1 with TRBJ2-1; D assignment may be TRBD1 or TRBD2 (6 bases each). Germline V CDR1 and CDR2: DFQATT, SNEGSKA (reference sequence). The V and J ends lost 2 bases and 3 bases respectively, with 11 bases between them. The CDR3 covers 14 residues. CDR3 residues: CSARSGALYNEQFF. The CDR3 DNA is TGCAGTGCTAGATCGGGGGCCCTCTACAATGAGCAGTTCTTC.

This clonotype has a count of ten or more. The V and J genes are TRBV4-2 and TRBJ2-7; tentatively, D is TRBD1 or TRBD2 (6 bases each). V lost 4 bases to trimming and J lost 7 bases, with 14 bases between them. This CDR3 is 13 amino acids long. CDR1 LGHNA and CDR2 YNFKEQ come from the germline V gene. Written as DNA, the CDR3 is TGTGCCAGCAGCCTCGGAGGGGGGCGAGAGCAGTACTTC. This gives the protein CASSLGGGREQYF.

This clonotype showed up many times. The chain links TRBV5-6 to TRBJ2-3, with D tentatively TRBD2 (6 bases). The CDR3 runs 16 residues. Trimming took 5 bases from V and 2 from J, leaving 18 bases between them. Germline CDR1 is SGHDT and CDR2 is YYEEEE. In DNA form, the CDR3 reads TGTGCCAGCAGTCCAGTGGGGGGACTCACCACAGATACGCAGTATTTT. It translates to CASSPVGGLTTDTQYF.

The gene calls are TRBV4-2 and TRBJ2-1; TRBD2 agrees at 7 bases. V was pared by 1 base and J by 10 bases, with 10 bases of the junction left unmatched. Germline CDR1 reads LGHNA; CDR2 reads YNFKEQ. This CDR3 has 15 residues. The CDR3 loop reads CASSQVAGLDIEQFF. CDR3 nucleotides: TGTGCCAGCAGCCAAGTCGCAGGACTAGATATAGAGCAGTTCTTC.

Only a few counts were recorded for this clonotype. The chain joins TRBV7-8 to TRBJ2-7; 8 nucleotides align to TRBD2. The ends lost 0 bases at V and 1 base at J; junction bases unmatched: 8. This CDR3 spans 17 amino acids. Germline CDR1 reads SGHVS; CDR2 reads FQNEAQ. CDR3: CASSLARRAGGSYEQYF. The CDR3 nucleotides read TGTGCCAGCAGCTTAGCGCGACGGGCGGGAGGTTCCTACGAGCAGTACTTC.

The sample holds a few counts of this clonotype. CDR3 sequence: CASSFGRTSGGEQFF. The DNA for the CDR3 is TGTGCCAGCAGCTTTGGTCGGACTAGCGGGGGTGAGCAGTTCTTC. This chain connects TRBV5-4 to TRBJ2-1, with 13 bases lining up with TRBD2. The CDR3 has 15 residues. V lost 2 bases and J lost 9; bases outside the gene matches: 5. Germline CDR1 reads SGHNT; CDR2 reads YYREEE (reference sequence).

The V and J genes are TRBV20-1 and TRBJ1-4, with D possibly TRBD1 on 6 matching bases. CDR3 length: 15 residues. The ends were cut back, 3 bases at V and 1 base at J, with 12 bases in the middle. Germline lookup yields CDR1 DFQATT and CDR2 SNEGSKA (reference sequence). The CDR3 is CSARGGGITNEKLFF. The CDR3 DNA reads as TGCAGTGCTAGGGGAGGGGGGATAACTAATGAAAAACTGTTTTTT.

CDR3 in DNA: TGCGCCTCACGACCGACTAGCGGGAGCTTAAGGGATACGCAGTATTTT. Encoded protein: CASRPTSGSLRDTQYF. The rearrangement uses TRBV5-1 and TRBJ2-3, with TRBD2 matching 12 bases. The V gene's germline CDR1 is SGHRS and CDR2 YFSETQ. After removal of 10 bases from V and 6 bases from J, the junction contained 15 bases not matched to a gene. This CDR3 has 16 residues.

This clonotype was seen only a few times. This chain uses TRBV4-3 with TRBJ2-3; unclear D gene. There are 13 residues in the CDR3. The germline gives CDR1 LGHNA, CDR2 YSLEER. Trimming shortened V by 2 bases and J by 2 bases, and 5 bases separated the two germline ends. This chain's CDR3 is CASSQRNTDTQYF. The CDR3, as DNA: TGCGCCAGCAGCCAAAGGAACACAGATACGCAGTATTTT.